The 17 T cell receptor beta chains listed next were all sequenced from one sample in a study of T cell repertoires in cytomegalovirus infection. TCRdb itself ran the reads through MiXCR, one entry per CDR3 protein. The table shows around 750,000 distinct CDR3 sequences, with about 33% occurring only once. No antigen has been identified for these receptors. The source material was cultured CD8+ T cells from PBMCs, sampled from culture after CMV antigen stimulation. The origin of the receptors is a human donor in good health (CMV status not recorded). Some clones in this sample may be carry-over from other donors' samples.

The V call is TRBV7-9, the J call TRBJ1-2; 8 bases are shared with TRBD1. V lost 5 bases and J lost 7; bases outside the gene matches: 3. The CDR3 sequence is 12 residues long. Germline CDR1 SEHNR, CDR2 FQNEAQ (reference sequence). The CDR3 loop reads CASSDRGFGYTF. For the CDR3, the DNA is TGTGCCAGCAGCGACAGGGGTTTTGGCTACACCTTC.

The CDR3 DNA sequence: TGCAGCGTTGAAGCGGAAGGTTACACCTACGAGCAGTACTTC. It specifies CSVEAEGYTYEQYF. The chain joins TRBV29-1 to TRBJ2-7; D is unresolved. The CDR3 contains 14 residues. The V and J ends lost 1 base and 2 bases respectively, with 12 bases between them. The V gene's germline CDR1 is SQVTM and CDR2 ANQGSEA.

This clonotype appeared a few times. V usage is TRBV7-2 and J usage is TRBJ2-1, with TRBD2 matching over 11 bases. Germline values: CDR1 SGHTA, CDR2 FQGNSA. V lost 4 bases, J lost 1 base, and 9 bases stayed unmatched. The CDR3 consists of 18 residues. The CDR3 nucleotides are TGTGCCAGCAGCTCGCCGACTAGCGGGGCCACTTCCTACAATGAGCAGTTCTTC. This sequence encodes CASSSPTSGATSYNEQFF.

Remarks on this clonotype: A much larger clone lies a single base off, so this may be a read error. The chain uses TRBV11-1 and TRBJ2-1; the D is unclear. In germline, CDR1 is SGHAT, CDR2 FQDESV (reference sequence). V lost 5 bases to trimming and J lost 3 bases, with 20 bases between them. The CDR3 contains 17 residues. CDR3 DNA sequence: TGTGCCAGCAGCCCTTCGCACCTCCTAACTGGCTACAATGAGCAGTTCTTC. This codes for CASSPSHLLTGYNEQFF. Drawing the rest from reference TRBV11-1 and TRBJ2-1, the complete variable domain is EAEVAQSPRYKITEKSQAVAFWCDPISGHATLYWYRQILGQGPELLVQFQDESVVDDSQLPKDRFSAERLKGVDSTLKIQPAELGDSAMYLCASSPSHLLTGYNEQFFGPGTRLTVL.

This clonotype is a singleton in its sample. One junction end does not reproduce the germline sequence, and a read error may be involved. V gene TRBV7-9 combines with J gene TRBJ1-1; a weak D match, TRBD1 (5 bases). Germline V gives CDR1 SEHNR, CDR2 FQNEAQ (reference sequence). This CDR3 has 16 amino acids. The CDR3 region has the DNA TGTGCCAACAGCTCAACCGCGGGACGGGTGAACACTGAAGCTTTCTTT. Residues: CANSSTAGRVNTEAFF.

In DNA form, the CDR3 reads TGCAGTGCTCCCAGGGTTAGGAGCACCGGGGAGCTGTTTTTT. This sequence encodes CSAPRVRSTGELFF. The chain has TRBV20-1 and TRBJ2-2; tentative D call: TRBD1 (5 bases). The germline V gene encodes CDR1 DFQATT and CDR2 SNEGSKA (reference sequence). The V gene lost 5 bases and the J gene lost 4 bases, with 14 bases spanning the gap. The CDR3 covers 14 residues.

The genes are TRBV20-1 and TRBJ2-5; D remains ambiguous. The CDR3 totals 13 residues. Looked up from germline, CDR1 is DFQATT and CDR2 is SNEGSKA (reference sequence). Trimming removed 0 bases at V and 10 bases at J, with 15 bases between. CDR3 in DNA: TGCAGTGCTAGAGATAGCAGTAGTGGGCACCAGTACTTC. Amino acid sequence: CSARDSSSGHQYF.

This clonotype was found a few times. The V gene is TRBV28, the J gene TRBJ2-1; the D is unclear. The CDR3 consists of 16 residues. The germline V and J ends were trimmed by 3 bases and 1 base, with 13 bases remaining between them. In germline, CDR1 is MDHEN, CDR2 SYDVKM. The CDR3: CASSFGEVYSYNEQFF. The CDR3 DNA is TGTGCCAGCAGTTTCGGTGAAGTATATTCCTACAATGAGCAGTTCTTC.

In this sample, this clonotype turned up many times. The genes are TRBV7-6 and TRBJ1-2, with a tentative D call TRBD1 (6 bases). CDR3 length: 15 amino acids. With 5 bases removed from V and 7 bases from J, the gap between germline ends came to 20 bases. Per the germline V gene, CDR1 is SGHVS and CDR2 is FNYEAQ. CDR3 coding DNA: TGTGCCAGCAGCCCCCTCCGGAGGGGGACCACTGGCTACACCTTC. It specifies CASSPLRRGTTGYTF.

This clonotype was found a few times. The chain recombines TRBV18 with TRBJ1-5; 7 bases match TRBD1. This CDR3 contains 15 residues. The ends lost 4 bases at V and 5 bases at J; junction bases unmatched: 8. CDR1 and CDR2 (germline): KGHSH, LQKENI. This chain's CDR3 is CASSQYRGEDQPQHF. In DNA form, the CDR3 reads TGTGCCAGCTCACAGTACAGGGGAGAGGATCAGCCCCAGCATTTT.

A few counts support this clonotype. The chain couples TRBV4-1 to TRBJ2-1; D might be TRBD2 (5 bases). This CDR3 is 16 amino acids long. The V gene lost 5 bases and the J gene lost 0 bases, with 14 bases spanning the gap. Looked up from germline, CDR1 is MGHRA and CDR2 is YSYEKL. This CDR3 is CASSAEGLSSYNEQFF. CDR3 coding DNA: TGCGCCAGCAGCGCCGAGGGCCTATCCTCCTACAATGAGCAGTTCTTC.

The rearrangement joins TRBV18 to TRBJ2-1; 8 nucleotides agree with TRBD1. J was trimmed by 5 bases and V by 5 bases; bases with no gene match: 14. The CDR3 length is 17 residues. CDR1 and CDR2 (germline): KGHSH, LQKENI. For the CDR3, the DNA is TGTGCCAGCTCAACCGATTGGACAGGGCAAAACAACAATGAGCAGTTCTTC. Encoded protein: CASSTDWTGQNNNEQFF. Full variable domain (rest looked up from reference TRBV18 and TRBJ2-1): NAGVMQNPRHLVRRRGQEARLRCSPMKGHSHVYWYRQLPEEGLKFMVYLQKENIIDESGMPKERFSAEFPKEGPSILRIQQVVRGDSAAYFCASSTDWTGQNNNEQFFGPGTRLTVL.

This clonotype was recorded at least ten times. The rearrangement links TRBV7-2 to TRBJ2-5; TRBD2 aligns across 13 bases. Trimming took 3 bases from V and 2 from J; bases not matched to a gene: 9. This CDR3 region has 18 residues. CDR1 is SGHTA, CDR2 FQGNSA, per germline. The CDR3 loop is CASSFWTSGGLSQETQYF. As DNA, the CDR3 is TGTGCCAGCAGCTTCTGGACTAGCGGGGGACTTTCACAAGAGACCCAGTACTTC. Looking up the rest from reference TRBV7-2 and TRBJ2-5 gives the full variable domain: GAGVSQSPSNKVTEKGKDVELRCDPISGHTALYWYRQSLGQGLEFLIYFQGNSAPDKSGLPSDRFSAERTGGSVSTLTIQRTQQEDSAVYLCASSFWTSGGLSQETQYFGPGTRLLVL.

This clonotype was observed a few times. The chain employs TRBV19 and TRBJ2-7, with D uncertain. With 6 bases removed from V and 2 bases from J, the gap between germline ends came to 14 bases. This CDR3 spans 14 amino acids. CDR1 and CDR2 from the germline V gene are LNHDA and SQIVND (reference sequence). CDR3 DNA sequence: TGTGCCAGTAGCGATATAAGTTCACCCTACGAGCAGTACGTC. As protein: CASSDISSPYEQYV.

The J gene is TRBJ1-6, the V gene TRBV7-2, with a tentative D call TRBD1 (5 bases). Germline V lookup: CDR1 SGHTA, CDR2 FQGNSA. The CDR3 extends over 15 amino acids. Trimming took off 5 bases at V and 7 bases at J, with 15 bases between the two ends. CDR3 sequence reads: CASSPRLRGNSPLHF. CDR3 bases: TGTGCCAGCAGCCCCCGCCTGAGGGGAAATTCACCCCTCCACTTT.

The chain links TRBV11-2 to TRBJ2-3; D uncertain. Germline V CDR1 and CDR2: SGHAT, FQNNGV. V shed 3 bases and J shed 2 bases, with 18 bases lying between them. The CDR3 runs 17 residues. Here the CDR3 DNA reads TGTGCCAGCAGCTTGAGTGCTGAAGGTATTTCCACAGATACGCAGTATTTT. Its translation is CASSLSAEGISTDTQYF.

The chain joins TRBV7-4 to TRBJ1-1; 7 bases are shared with TRBD1. Trimming at V came to 3 bases and at J to 4 bases, leaving 11 bases not matched to a gene. Per the germline V gene, CDR1 is SGHVT and CDR2 is SQSDAQ. CDR3 length: 16 residues. The CDR3 reads CASSLDLLAGGTEAFF. In DNA, the CDR3 is TGTGCCAGCAGCTTGGATCTGCTGGCAGGGGGCACTGAAGCTTTCTTT.